A single sample gave rise to the 21 T cell receptor beta chains below, sequenced in a study of monozygotic twins with inflammatory bowel disease (dated by TCRdb to between 2019 and 2020). The library was built by means of 5' RACE. Sequenced on an Illumina HiSeq 2500. Once TCRdb had reprocessed the reads, it stored one entry per CDR3 protein sequence and supplied no DNA. The sample table records 200,000 to 250,000 distinct CDR3 sequences. Roughly 7.7% of the sample belongs to the ten largest clones. The sample taken for sequencing was blood. These TCRs come from a human donor with ulcerative colitis or Crohn's disease, or a healthy co-twin of an affected twin (not recorded which).

The chain has TRBV4-2 and TRBJ1-4. Germline V gives CDR1 LGHNA, CDR2 YNFKEQ. This CDR3 comprises 13 residues. CDR3 loop: CASSQVLDEKLFF.

J is TRBJ1-1 and V is TRBV7-9; TCRdb's D call of TRBD1 is untestable without DNA. The CDR3 has 15 residues. Germline CDR1 and CDR2: SEHNR and FQNEAQ (reference sequence). The chain's CDR3 is CASLRGVGWDTEAFF. Looking up the rest from reference TRBV7-9 and TRBJ1-1 gives the full variable domain: DTGVSQNPRHKITKRGQNVTFRCDPISEHNRLYWYRQTLGQGPEFLTYFQNEAQLEKSRLLSDRFSAERPKGSFSTLEIQRTEQGDSAMYLCASLRGVGWDTEAFFGQGTRLTVV.

J is TRBJ2-1 and V is TRBV20-1; the D call from TCRdb, TRBD1, cannot be confirmed without DNA. The CDR3 runs 14 residues. Germline V gives CDR1 DFQATT, CDR2 SNEGSKA (reference sequence). The CDR3 reads CSATPGGVRNEQFF.

This chain links TRBV20-1 with TRBJ1-1. This CDR3 region has 15 residues. Per germline, CDR1 DFQATT and CDR2 SNEGSKA (reference sequence). The CDR3 spells CSARVEGKMNTEAFF.

The J gene is TRBJ2-7, the V gene TRBV15; TCRdb lists TRBD1, though no DNA is available to test this call. The CDR3 spans 19 residues. Germline values: CDR1 LNHNV, CDR2 YYDKDF (reference sequence). The CDR3: CATSRGRTAGTSDSYEQYF.

The chain joins TRBV27 to TRBJ2-6. Germline V gives CDR1 MNHEY, CDR2 SMNVEV (reference sequence). The CDR3 length is 15 residues. The CDR3 loop is CASSDSSSGANVLTF.

The V gene is TRBV29-1, the J gene TRBJ2-1; TCRdb designates TRBD2, a call that cannot be tested without DNA. CDR3 length: 12 residues. Germline CDR1 is SQVTM and CDR2 is ANQGSEA. CDR3 in amino acids: CSASTIAGEQFF.

The V call is TRBV4-2, the J call TRBJ1-2; TCRdb returns TRBD1, unconfirmable since there is no DNA. The CDR3 runs to 14 residues. Germline CDR1 and CDR2: LGHNA and YNFKEQ. This CDR3 is CASSHTGVAYGYTF.

CDR3 residues: CASSPISGGPNNEQFF. V gene TRBV18 combines with J gene TRBJ2-1; the D call from TCRdb, TRBD2, cannot be confirmed without DNA. Germline values: CDR1 KGHSH, CDR2 LQKENI. CDR3 size: 16 residues.

The chain employs TRBV7-6 and TRBJ2-2; the TCRdb call, TRBD2, lacks DNA for checking. CDR1 SGHVS and CDR2 FNYEAQ come from the germline V gene. There are 15 residues in the CDR3. The CDR3 region is CASSHPGSNTGELFF.

The J gene is TRBJ1-1, the V gene TRBV7-2. Germline assignment: CDR1 SGHTA and CDR2 FQGNSA. The CDR3 length is 15 residues. This chain's CDR3 is CASSLRGYGNTEAFF.

CDR3 protein: CSVTPGGLEAFF. This chain uses TRBV29-1 with TRBJ1-1. Germline-derived CDR1 and CDR2 are SQVTM and ANQGSEA. CDR3 size: 12 residues.

The chain uses TRBV12-3 or TRBV12-4 and TRBJ2-2; TCRdb's D gene call, TRBD1, goes unchecked for lack of DNA. The length of the CDR3 is 18 residues. CDR3: CASSRRGGALSATGELFF.

The chain carries TRBV20-1 and TRBJ1-4; absent DNA, TCRdb's TRBD1 call cannot be checked. This CDR3 has 15 residues. From germline, CDR1 is DFQATT and CDR2 SNEGSKA (reference sequence). The CDR3 loop is CSARTDVATNEKLFF.

CDR3 sequence: CASSLWGGYTGELFF. J is TRBJ2-2 and V is TRBV28; TCRdb's D call, TRBD1, is unchecked because there is no DNA. The CDR3 covers 15 residues. Germline loops: CDR1 MDHEN, CDR2 SYDVKM.

J is TRBJ2-1 and V is TRBV29-1; TCRdb's D gene call, TRBD1, goes unchecked for lack of DNA. Germline V gene data show CDR1 as SQVTM and CDR2 as ANQGSEA. There are 18 residues in the CDR3. CDR3 in amino acids: CSVERRLGQGTRYNEQFF.

The rearrangement joins TRBV7-3 to TRBJ1-1; TCRdb reports TRBD1, a call that lacks DNA to check it against. Germline assignment: CDR1 SGHTA and CDR2 FQGTGA. The CDR3 has 15 amino acids. CDR3 loop: CASSSGGSPNTEAFF.

This rearrangement joins TRBV7-2 to TRBJ1-1. This CDR3 region has 14 residues. Germline V gene lookup returns CDR1 SGHTA and CDR2 FQGNSA. The CDR3 region is CASSYREANTEAFF.

This chain uses TRBV10-3 with TRBJ2-1. Germline V gene data show CDR1 as ENHRY and CDR2 as SYGVKD. The CDR3 runs to 11 residues. The CDR3 here is CAISSYNEQFF.

V usage is TRBV20-1 and J usage is TRBJ1-4; checking the TCRdb D call of TRBD1 is not possible without DNA. CDR1 DFQATT and CDR2 SNEGSKA come from the germline V gene (reference sequence). This CDR3 is 13 amino acids long. This CDR3 is CSGGQRLTGKLFF.

The CDR3 loop is CASSPYDEQYF. This chain uses TRBV18 with TRBJ2-7. Germline assignment: CDR1 KGHSH and CDR2 LQKENI. The CDR3 extends over 11 amino acids.